These T cell receptor beta chains were read from a single sample in a study of T-cell memory formation after mild COVID-19. TCRdb recomputed calls from the 5' RACE reads with MiXCR, one row per CDR3 protein. The sample includes roughly 120,000 distinct CDR3 sequences, 22% of them seen just once. Source material: PBMCs or a T cell subset sorted from them (not recorded which). The receptor set was obtained from a man aged 18 to 35 who had mild COVID-19 (a few samples of this study predate the infection). Cell type and time point are not known. The CDR3 runs from the conserved cysteine through the conserved F or W. The D gene is left open where the match is weak. Not all rows give a size; the values are once, few, many and, for expanded clones, a class.

J gene | D gene | clone size | V gene | CDR3 protein | CDR3 DNA
TRBJ2-3 | TRBD2 | few | TRBV7-8 | CASSLAGGGAPDTQYF | TGTGCCAGCAGCTTAGCGGGCGGGGGGGCCCCAGATACGCAGTATTTT
TRBJ1-2 | TRBD1 | - | TRBV29-1 | CSIPGQLNYGYTF | TGCAGCATTCCGGGACAGCTTAACTATGGCTACACCTTC
TRBJ1-2 | TRBD1 | - | TRBV2 | CAIELTGGGYGYTF | TGTGCCATAGAACTAACAGGGGGCGGTTATGGCTACACCTTC
TRBJ1-3 | TRBD1 | - | TRBV19 | CAARDSRNTIYF | TGTGCCGCTAGGGACAGCAGAAACACCATATATTTT
TRBJ2-1 | TRBD1 | few | TRBV10-3 | CAISESGTGAAGEQFF | TGTGCCATCAGTGAGTCTGGGACAGGGGCCGCCGGGGAGCAGTTCTTC
TRBJ1-4 | - | - | TRBV7-6 | CASSHGRGSNEKLFF | TGTGCCAGCAGCCACGGGCGGGGGTCGAATGAAAAACTGTTTTTT
TRBJ1-2 | - | - | TRBV11-2 | CASNSGDFGYTF | TGTGCCAGCAACTCAGGAGACTTTGGCTACACCTTC
TRBJ2-5 | TRBD1 | few | TRBV7-8 | CASRTGTGLLETQYF | TGTGCCAGCAGGACCGGGACAGGGTTACTTGAGACCCAGTACTTC
TRBJ2-1 | TRBD2 | - | TRBV4-1 | CASRLAGGYNEQFF | TGCGCCAGCAGGCTAGCGGGGGGCTACAATGAGCAGTTCTTC
TRBJ2-5 | - | - | TRBV6-2/TRBV6-3 | CASRPTGSQETQYF | TGTGCCAGCAGGCCTACAGGGTCACAAGAGACCCAGTACTTC
TRBJ1-2 | - | - | TRBV6-2/TRBV6-3 | CASSHPQWETYGYTF | TGTGCCAGCAGTCACCCCCAGTGGGAAACCTATGGCTACACCTTC
TRBJ1-4 | TRBD1 | - | TRBV28 | CASSGYRGESEKLFF | TGTGCCAGCAGTGGCTACAGGGGAGAGTCCGAAAAACTGTTTTTT
TRBJ1-2 | TRBD1 | - | TRBV5-1 | CASSSGTGPDYGYTF | TGCGCCAGCAGCTCCGGGACAGGACCCGACTATGGCTACACCTTC
TRBJ1-6 | - | - | TRBV7-3 | CASSLGRGGDSPLHF | TGTGCCAGCAGCTTAGGACGAGGGGGAGACTCACCCCTCCACTTT
TRBJ2-3 | - | - | TRBV12-5 | CASGWTSQGDTQYF | TGTGCTAGTGGGTGGACGTCTCAGGGAGATACGCAGTATTTT
TRBJ2-7 | TRBD1 | - | TRBV5-1 | CASSLEQGADEQYF | TGCGCCAGCAGCTTGGAACAGGGGGCAGACGAGCAGTACTTC
TRBJ2-5 | TRBD1 | few | TRBV9 | CASSPGGDRGHRRETQYF | TGTGCCAGCAGCCCTGGGGGGGACAGGGGGCACCGAAGGGAGACCCAGTACTTC
TRBJ1-2 | - | - | TRBV19 | CASSPPSRVLYGYTF | TGTGCCAGTTCGCCCCCGTCCAGAGTCCTGTATGGCTACACCTTC
TRBJ1-2 | TRBD1 | - | TRBV3-1 | CASSQDLRGHGYTF | TGTGCCAGCAGCCAAGATCTCAGGGGGCATGGCTACACCTTC
TRBJ2-7 | TRBD1 | - | TRBV20-1 | CSARVRMRTGEYEQYF | TGCAGTGCTAGAGTTAGGATGAGGACAGGGGAATACGAGCAGTACTTC
TRBJ1-4 | - | - | TRBV15 | CATSTVFERGPMKNCFF | -
TRBJ2-7 | - | - | TRBV4-2 | CASSLLRSPHEQYF | TGTGCCAGCAGCCTCCTGCGGTCACCCCACGAGCAGTACTTC
TRBJ1-5 | - | few | TRBV2 | CASSGGVLPGNQPQHF | TGTGCCAGCAGTGGAGGTGTACTACCGGGGAATCAGCCCCAGCATTTT
TRBJ1-2 | - | - | TRBV7-9 | CASSLGSPGYTF | TGTGCCAGCAGCTTAGGCAGTCCTGGCTACACCTTC
TRBJ2-5 | - | - | TRBV6-2/TRBV6-3 | CASTATLRETQYF | TGTGCCAGCACGGCTACGCTTCGAGAGACCCAGTACTTC
TRBJ2-6 | - | few | TRBV20-1 | CSARGDVLSGANVLTF | TGCAGTGCTAGAGGCGACGTTCTGTCCGGGGCCAACGTCCTGACTTTC
TRBJ1-3 | TRBD1 | few | TRBV5-1 | CASSWDRGVGNTIYF | TGCGCCAGCAGCTGGGACAGGGGGGTCGGAAACACCATATATTTT
TRBJ2-6 | - | few | TRBV6-1 | CASSELRGANVLTF | TGTGCCAGCAGTGAATTACGGGGGGCCAACGTCCTGACTTTC
TRBJ2-1 | - | many | TRBV4-3 | CASSQVGTEQFF | TGCGCCAGCAGCCAAGTGGGGACTGAGCAGTTCTTC
TRBJ2-1 | TRBD2 | few | TRBV12-3/TRBV12-4 | CASSLGGANFNEQFF | TGTGCCAGCAGTCTCGGGGGGGCCAACTTTAATGAGCAGTTCTTC
TRBJ2-1 | - | few | TRBV6-2/TRBV6-3 | CASSLSPGRVYNEQFF | TGTGCCAGCAGTCTATCACCCGGCAGGGTCTACAATGAGCAGTTCTTC
TRBJ1-2 | - | - | TRBV28 | CASLGRAATANYGYTF | TGTGCCAGCCTCGGACGAGCAGCCACTGCTAACTATGGCTACACCTTC
TRBJ2-1 | TRBD1 | - | TRBV24-1 | CATRNGQGIRNEQFF | TGTGCCACCAGAAACGGACAGGGAATCAGGAATGAGCAGTTCTTC
TRBJ2-7 | - | - | TRBV6-1 | CASSGDTYSYEQYF | TGTGCCAGCAGTGGGGACACTTACTCCTACGAGCAGTACTTC
TRBJ2-3 | - | - | TRBV6-4 | CASSDSRYTDTQYF | TGTGCCAGCAGTGACTCGAGGTACACAGATACGCAGTATTTT
TRBJ1-2 | TRBD1 | many | TRBV7-9 | CASSLWNRGDYGYTF | TGTGCCAGCAGCTTGTGGAACAGGGGTGACTATGGCTACACCTTC
TRBJ1-3 | - | - | TRBV5-1 | CASRGGTGNTIYF | TGCGCCAGCCGTGGGGGAACTGGAAACACCATATATTTT
TRBJ2-7 | TRBD1 | few | TRBV7-9 | CASSPDRGGYEQYF | TGTGCCAGCAGCCCGGACAGGGGGGGCTACGAGCAGTACTTC
TRBJ2-1 | - | - | TRBV4-3 | CASSQYLLDRNEQFF | TGCGCCAGCAGCCAATACTTGCTAGATAGGAATGAGCAGTTCTTC
TRBJ2-2 | - | - | TRBV19 | CASSIPVTGELFF | TGTGCCAGTAGTATTCCGGTTACCGGGGAGCTGTTTTTT
TRBJ1-4 | - | many | TRBV28 | CASSSSMRGLEKLFF | TGTGCCAGCAGTTCCTCTATGCGGGGGCTGGAAAAACTGTTTTTT
TRBJ1-2 | TRBD1 | few | TRBV5-4 | CASSLGSGGLYTF | TGTGCCAGCAGCTTGGGTTCAGGGGGGCTATACACCTTC
TRBJ2-3 | TRBD2 | - | TRBV4-2 | CASSVPSGGALTDTQYF | TGTGCCAGCAGCGTTCCCAGCGGGGGGGCCCTGACAGATACGCAGTATTTT
TRBJ2-1 | TRBD2 | few | TRBV7-2 | CASSSLSGAGVDNEQFF | TGTGCCAGCAGCTCCCTGTCAGGAGCGGGGGTGGACAATGAGCAGTTCTTC
TRBJ1-2 | - | - | TRBV7-9 | CASSLAAAQPYGYTF | TGTGCCAGCAGCTTAGCCGCGGCCCAACCTTATGGCTACACCTTC
TRBJ2-5 | TRBD2 | - | TRBV6-5 | CASSSGLAGEQETQYF | TGTGCCAGCAGTTCCGGACTAGCGGGGGAACAAGAGACCCAGTACTTC
TRBJ2-1 | TRBD1 | few | TRBV5-4 | CASSLWKGAEQFF | TGTGCCAGCAGCTTGTGGAAGGGGGCCGAGCAGTTCTTC
TRBJ1-5 | - | - | TRBV7-9 | CASSPTFSGNQPQHF | TGTGCCAGCAGTCCTACCTTTTCGGGCAATCAGCCCCAGCATTTT
TRBJ1-1 | - | - | TRBV7-9 | CASSPRTAMNTEAFF | TGTGCCAGCAGCCCACGGACGGCTATGAACACTGAAGCTTTCTTT
TRBJ1-1 | - | - | TRBV15 | CATSPTGAIYTEAFF | TGTGCCACCAGCCCTACCGGAGCTATATACACTGAAGCTTTCTTT
TRBJ1-1 | - | - | TRBV10-2 | CASRGVVPGTAEAFF | TGCGCCAGCAGGGGGGTAGTCCCGGGGACCGCTGAAGCTTTCTTT
TRBJ2-2 | TRBD2 | few | TRBV7-2 | CASSTLAGGYTGELFF | TGTGCCAGCAGCACCCTAGCGGGGGGCTACACCGGGGAGCTGTTTTTT
TRBJ2-1 | - | - | TRBV6-6 | CASSYGDKDEQFF | TGTGCCAGCAGTTACGGGGACAAAGATGAGCAGTTCTTC